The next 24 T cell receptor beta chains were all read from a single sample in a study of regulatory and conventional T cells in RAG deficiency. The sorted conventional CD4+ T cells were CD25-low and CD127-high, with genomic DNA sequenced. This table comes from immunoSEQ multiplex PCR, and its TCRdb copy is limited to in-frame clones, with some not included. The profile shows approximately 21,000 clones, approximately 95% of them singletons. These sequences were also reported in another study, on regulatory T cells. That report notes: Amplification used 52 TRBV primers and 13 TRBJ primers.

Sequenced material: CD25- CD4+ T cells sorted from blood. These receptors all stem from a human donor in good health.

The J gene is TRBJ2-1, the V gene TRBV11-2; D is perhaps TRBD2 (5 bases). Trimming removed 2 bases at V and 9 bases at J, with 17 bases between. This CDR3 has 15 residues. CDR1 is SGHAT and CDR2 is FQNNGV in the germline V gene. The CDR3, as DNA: TGTGCCAGCAGCTTATCGATAGAACTAGGTTTTGAGCAGTTCTTC. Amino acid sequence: CASSLSIELGFEQFF.

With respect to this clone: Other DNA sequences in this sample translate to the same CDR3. CDR3 coding DNA: TGTGCCAGCAGCTTGACTCTAGCGGGGGGCTACAATGAGCAGTTCTTC. Residues: CASSLTLAGGYNEQFF. The rearrangement links TRBV7-9 to TRBJ2-1; TRBD2 matches 11 bases. The CDR3 runs 16 residues. The trim removed 3 bases at V and 3 bases at J, leaving 4 bases unmatched. The germline V gene encodes CDR1 SEHNR and CDR2 FQNEAQ (reference sequence).

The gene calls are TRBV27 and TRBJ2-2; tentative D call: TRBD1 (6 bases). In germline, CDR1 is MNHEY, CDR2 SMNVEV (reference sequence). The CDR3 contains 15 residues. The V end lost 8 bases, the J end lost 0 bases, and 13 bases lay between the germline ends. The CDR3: CASGRAGANTGELFF. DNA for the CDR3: TGTGCCAGCGGACGGGCAGGGGCGAACACCGGGGAGCTGTTTTTT.

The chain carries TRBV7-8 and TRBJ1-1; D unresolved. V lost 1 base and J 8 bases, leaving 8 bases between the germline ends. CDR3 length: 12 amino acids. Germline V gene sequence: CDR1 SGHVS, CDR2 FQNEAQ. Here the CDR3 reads CASSLVGVEAFF. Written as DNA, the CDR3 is TGTGCCAGCAGCTTAGTGGGAGTGGAAGCTTTCTTT. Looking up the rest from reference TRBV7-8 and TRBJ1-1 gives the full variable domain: GAGVSQSPRYKVAKRGQDVALRCDPISGHVSLFWYQQALGQGPEFLTYFQNEAQLDKSGLPSDRFFAERPEGSVSTLKIQRTQQEDSAVYLCASSLVGVEAFFGQGTRLTVV.

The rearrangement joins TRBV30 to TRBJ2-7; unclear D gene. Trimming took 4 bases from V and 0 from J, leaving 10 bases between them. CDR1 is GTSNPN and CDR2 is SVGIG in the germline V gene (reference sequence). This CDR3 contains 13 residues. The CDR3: CAWIRQASYEQYF. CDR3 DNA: TGTGCCTGGATAAGGCAGGCCTCCTACGAGCAGTACTTC.

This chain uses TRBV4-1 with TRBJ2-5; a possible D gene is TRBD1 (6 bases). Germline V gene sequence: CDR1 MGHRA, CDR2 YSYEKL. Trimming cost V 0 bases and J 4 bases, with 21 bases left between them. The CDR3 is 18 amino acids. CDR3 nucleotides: TGCGCCAGCAGCCAAGATCGCGTAAAGAACAGGGTGAGAGAGACCCAGTACTTC. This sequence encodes CASSQDRVKNRVRETQYF.

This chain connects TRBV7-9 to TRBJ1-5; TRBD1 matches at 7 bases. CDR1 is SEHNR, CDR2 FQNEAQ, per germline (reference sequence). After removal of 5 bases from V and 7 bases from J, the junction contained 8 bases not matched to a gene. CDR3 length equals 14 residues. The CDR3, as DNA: TGTGCCAGCAGCCCGGACAGGCTGAGGCAGCCCCAGCATTTT. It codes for CASSPDRLRQPQHF. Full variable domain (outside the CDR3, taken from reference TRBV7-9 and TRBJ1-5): DTGVSQNPRHKITKRGQNVTFRCDPISEHNRLYWYRQTLGQGPEFLTYFQNEAQLEKSRLLSDRFSAERPKGSFSTLEIQRTEQGDSAMYLCASSPDRLRQPQHFGDGTRLSIL.

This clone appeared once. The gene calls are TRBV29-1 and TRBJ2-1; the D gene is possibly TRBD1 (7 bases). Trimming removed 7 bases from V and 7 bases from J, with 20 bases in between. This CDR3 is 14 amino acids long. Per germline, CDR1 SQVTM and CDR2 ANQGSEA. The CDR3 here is CSARRGAADNEQFF. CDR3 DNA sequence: TGCAGCGCACGCAGGGGGGCCGCGGATAATGAGCAGTTCTTC.

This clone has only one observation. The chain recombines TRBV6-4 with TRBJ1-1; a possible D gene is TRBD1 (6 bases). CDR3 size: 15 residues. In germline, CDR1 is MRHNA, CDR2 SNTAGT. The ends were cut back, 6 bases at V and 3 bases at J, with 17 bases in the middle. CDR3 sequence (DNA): TGTGCCAGCAGCCTACAGGGTGTTCGTTACACTGAAGCTTTCTTT. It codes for CASSLQGVRYTEAFF.

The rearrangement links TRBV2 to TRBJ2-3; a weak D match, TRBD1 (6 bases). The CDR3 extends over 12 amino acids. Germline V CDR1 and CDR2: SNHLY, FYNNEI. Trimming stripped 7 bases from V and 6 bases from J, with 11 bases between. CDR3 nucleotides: TGTGCCAGCAAGCGACAGGACGATACGCAGTATTTT. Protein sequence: CASKRQDDTQYF.

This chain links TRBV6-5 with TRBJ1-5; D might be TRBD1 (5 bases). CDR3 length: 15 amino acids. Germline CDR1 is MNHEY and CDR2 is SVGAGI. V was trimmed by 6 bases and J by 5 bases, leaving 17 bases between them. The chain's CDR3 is CASSLNQGGDQPQHF. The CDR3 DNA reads TGTGCCAGCAGCCTTAACCAGGGAGGGGATCAGCCCCAGCATTTT.

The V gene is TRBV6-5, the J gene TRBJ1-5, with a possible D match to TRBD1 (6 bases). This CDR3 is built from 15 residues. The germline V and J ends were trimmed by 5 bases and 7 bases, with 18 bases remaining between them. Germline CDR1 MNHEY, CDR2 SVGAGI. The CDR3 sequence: CASSTFYRVGQPQHF. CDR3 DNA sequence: TGTGCCAGCAGTACCTTTTACAGGGTTGGACAGCCCCAGCATTTT.

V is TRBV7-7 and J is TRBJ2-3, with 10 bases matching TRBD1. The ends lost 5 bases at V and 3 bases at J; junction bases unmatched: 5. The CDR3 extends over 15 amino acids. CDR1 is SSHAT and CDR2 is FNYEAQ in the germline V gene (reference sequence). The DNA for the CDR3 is TGTGCCAGCAGCCCGGGACAGGGGTATACAGATACGCAGTATTTT. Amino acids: CASSPGQGYTDTQYF.

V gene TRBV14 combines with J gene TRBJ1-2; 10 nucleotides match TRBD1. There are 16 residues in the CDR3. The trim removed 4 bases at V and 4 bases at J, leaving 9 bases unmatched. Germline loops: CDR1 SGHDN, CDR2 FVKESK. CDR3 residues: CASSPWGTGVRYGYTF. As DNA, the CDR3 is TGTGCCAGCAGCCCCTGGGGGACAGGGGTTCGCTATGGCTACACCTTC.

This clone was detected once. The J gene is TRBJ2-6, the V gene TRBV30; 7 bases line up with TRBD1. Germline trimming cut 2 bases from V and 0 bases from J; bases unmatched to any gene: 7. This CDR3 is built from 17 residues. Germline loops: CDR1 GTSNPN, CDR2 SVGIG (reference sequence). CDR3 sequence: CAWSRQGGVSGANVLTF. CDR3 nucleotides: TGTGCCTGGAGTAGACAGGGTGGCGTCTCTGGGGCCAACGTCCTGACTTTC.

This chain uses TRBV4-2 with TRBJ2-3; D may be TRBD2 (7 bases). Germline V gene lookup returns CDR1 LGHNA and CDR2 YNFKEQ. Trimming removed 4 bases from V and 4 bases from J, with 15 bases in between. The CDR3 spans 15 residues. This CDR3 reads CASSRTLRGPDTQYF. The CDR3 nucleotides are TGTGCCAGCAGCCGTACTTTGCGGGGGCCAGATACGCAGTATTTT.

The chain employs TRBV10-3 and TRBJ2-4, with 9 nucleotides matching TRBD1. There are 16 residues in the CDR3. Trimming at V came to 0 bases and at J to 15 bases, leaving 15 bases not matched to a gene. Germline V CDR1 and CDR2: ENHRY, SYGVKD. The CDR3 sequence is CAISESSAAETGGRYF. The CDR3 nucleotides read TGTGCCATCAGTGAGTCGTCGGCTGCCGAGACAGGGGGACGGTACTTC.

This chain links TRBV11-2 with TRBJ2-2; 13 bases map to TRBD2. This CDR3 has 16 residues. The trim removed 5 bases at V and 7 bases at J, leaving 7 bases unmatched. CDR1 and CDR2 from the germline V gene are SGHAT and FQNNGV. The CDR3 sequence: CASSLLAGGPGGELFF. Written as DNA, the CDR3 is TGTGCCAGCAGCCTACTAGCGGGGGGGCCTGGCGGGGAGCTGTTTTTT.

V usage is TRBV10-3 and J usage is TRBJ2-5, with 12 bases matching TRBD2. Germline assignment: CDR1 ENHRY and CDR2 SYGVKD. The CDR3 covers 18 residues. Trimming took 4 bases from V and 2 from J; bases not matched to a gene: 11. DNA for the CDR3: TGTGCCATCAGTGTTTTTATCGGACTAGCGGGGTATCAAGAGACCCAGTACTTC. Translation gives CAISVFIGLAGYQETQYF.

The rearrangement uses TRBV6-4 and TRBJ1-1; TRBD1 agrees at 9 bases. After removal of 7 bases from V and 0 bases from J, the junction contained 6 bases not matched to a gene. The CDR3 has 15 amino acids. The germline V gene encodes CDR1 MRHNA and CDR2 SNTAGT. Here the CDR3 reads CASKEQGAMNTEAFF. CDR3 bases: TGTGCCAGCAAGGAACAGGGGGCGATGAACACTGAAGCTTTCTTT.

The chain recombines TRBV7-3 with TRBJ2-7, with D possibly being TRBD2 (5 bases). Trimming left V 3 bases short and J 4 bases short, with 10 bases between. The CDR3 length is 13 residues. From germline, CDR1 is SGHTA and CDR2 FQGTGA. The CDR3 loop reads CASSLDRGYEQYF. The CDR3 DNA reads TGTGCCAGCAGCTTGGACCGGGGATACGAGCAGTACTTC.

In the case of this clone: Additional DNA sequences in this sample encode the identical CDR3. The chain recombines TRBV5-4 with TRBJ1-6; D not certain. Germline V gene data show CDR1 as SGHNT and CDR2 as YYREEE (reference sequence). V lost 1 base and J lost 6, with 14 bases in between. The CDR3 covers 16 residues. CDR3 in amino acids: CASSLRGHQPNSPLHF. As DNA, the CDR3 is TGTGCCAGCAGCTTGCGAGGCCATCAACCTAATTCACCCCTCCACTTT. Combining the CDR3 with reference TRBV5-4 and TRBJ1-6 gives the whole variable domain ETGVTQSPTHLIKTRGQQVTLRCSSQSGHNTVSWYQQALGQGPQFIFQYYREEENGRGNFPPRFSGLQFPNYSSELNVNALELDDSALYLCASSLRGHQPNSPLHFGNGTRLTVT.

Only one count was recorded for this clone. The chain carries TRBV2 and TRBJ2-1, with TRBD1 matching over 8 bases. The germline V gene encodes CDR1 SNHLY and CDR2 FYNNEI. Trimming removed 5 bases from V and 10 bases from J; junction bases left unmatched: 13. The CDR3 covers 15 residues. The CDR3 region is CASSSPGQEIREQFF. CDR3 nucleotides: TGTGCCAGCAGTTCCCCGGGACAGGAGATAAGGGAGCAGTTCTTC.

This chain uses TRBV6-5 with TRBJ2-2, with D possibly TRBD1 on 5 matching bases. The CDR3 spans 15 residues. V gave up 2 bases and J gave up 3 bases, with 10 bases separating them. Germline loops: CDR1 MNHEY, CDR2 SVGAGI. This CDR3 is CASSYAGFDTGELFF. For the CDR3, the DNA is TGTGCCAGCAGTTACGCAGGGTTCGACACCGGGGAGCTGTTTTTT.